The rows below give T cell receptor beta chains drawn from one sample of a study of blood T cell repertoires in COVID-19. Some clones are missing from TCRdb's copy, which holds only in-frame ones; the method was immunoSEQ multiplex PCR. The sample lists roughly 14,000 clones; 65% to 85% were seen once. Sequences were obtained from peripheral blood. These receptors all come from a human donor in a cohort sampled during active COVID-19. Each CDR3 is given with its conserved first and last residue. Fields, in order: V gene, clone size, CDR3 protein. Clone size is given for some rows only: seen once, a few or many times, or a class if the clone is expanded.

v_call: TRBV7-2; clone_size: NA; cdr3_aa: CASSLVAGGEQFF
v_call: TRBV7-2; clone_size: few; cdr3_aa: CASSLVAGGLHEQFF
v_call: TRBV5-1; clone_size: NA; cdr3_aa: CASSLPTGTGVENTEAFF
v_call: TRBV5-1; clone_size: NA; cdr3_aa: CASSAGGTNTQYF
v_call: TRBV4-2; clone_size: NA; cdr3_aa: CASSQDRGDTNYGYTF
v_call: TRBV5-1; clone_size: few; cdr3_aa: CASSSGTGVQPQHF
v_call: TRBV15; clone_size: NA; cdr3_aa: CATSRGGGSPEHTQYF
v_call: TRBV27; clone_size: NA; cdr3_aa: CAPRGDPYGYTF
v_call: TRBV11-2; clone_size: NA; cdr3_aa: CASRQLRPENSPLHF
v_call: TRBV20-1; clone_size: NA; cdr3_aa: CSAIQEGEQYF
v_call: TRBV4-1; clone_size: NA; cdr3_aa: CASSQIAGASETQYF
v_call: TRBV5-6; clone_size: few; cdr3_aa: CASSLQGIYSPLHF
v_call: TRBV4-3; clone_size: NA; cdr3_aa: CASSQDFGNTEAFF
v_call: TRBV28; clone_size: NA; cdr3_aa: CASSLDRPSYNEQFF
v_call: TRBV12-3/TRBV12-4; clone_size: NA; cdr3_aa: CASSFRGENIQYF
v_call: TRBV2; clone_size: medium-sized; cdr3_aa: CASSDPGGKDNEQFF
v_call: TRBV29-1; clone_size: once; cdr3_aa: CSVAQGLNTEGAFF
v_call: TRBV4-1; clone_size: once; cdr3_aa: CASSHGTGRYFSGYTF
v_call: TRBV5-1; clone_size: NA; cdr3_aa: CASSGTSGAYEQYF
v_call: TRBV6-5; clone_size: NA; cdr3_aa: CASSAPVAFF
v_call: TRBV5-1; clone_size: NA; cdr3_aa: CASSLPGGSYEQYF
v_call: TRBV7-2; clone_size: NA; cdr3_aa: CASSLAGGNTGELFF
v_call: TRBV19; clone_size: NA; cdr3_aa: CASSIGGLVAKNIQYF
v_call: TRBV13; clone_size: NA; cdr3_aa: CASSNAGTEDNSPLHF
v_call: TRBV28; clone_size: NA; cdr3_aa: CASNPVREISETQYF
v_call: TRBV4-1; clone_size: NA; cdr3_aa: CASSRLQGANTEAFF
v_call: TRBV28; clone_size: NA; cdr3_aa: CASSSDSPLHF
v_call: TRBV5-6; clone_size: NA; cdr3_aa: CASSQLDRVPAKNIQYF
v_call: TRBV19; clone_size: NA; cdr3_aa: CASSIGGRGGSYEQYF
v_call: TRBV30; clone_size: NA; cdr3_aa: CAWKGDRGNYGYTF
v_call: TRBV6-5; clone_size: NA; cdr3_aa: CASSYSARGTTGELFF
v_call: TRBV10-2; clone_size: NA; cdr3_aa: CASGGQISYNEQFF
v_call: TRBV3-1/TRBV3-2; clone_size: few; cdr3_aa: CASSQQGLSGYTF
v_call: TRBV27; clone_size: NA; cdr3_aa: CASSFQGANTIYF
v_call: TRBV5-1; clone_size: NA; cdr3_aa: CASSLDPRNEQFF
v_call: TRBV7-9; clone_size: NA; cdr3_aa: CASSLDRGRYEQYF
v_call: TRBV12-3/TRBV12-4; clone_size: NA; cdr3_aa: CASRPDSYEQYF
v_call: TRBV5-1; clone_size: NA; cdr3_aa: CASRGDGRSYEQYF
v_call: TRBV2; clone_size: NA; cdr3_aa: CASRTGARQPQHF
v_call: TRBV5-6; clone_size: NA; cdr3_aa: CASSEAGIKNTEAFF
v_call: TRBV9; clone_size: NA; cdr3_aa: CASSVEAGGPSYNEQFF
v_call: TRBV7-9; clone_size: NA; cdr3_aa: CASSLGQATGELFF
v_call: TRBV5-4; clone_size: once; cdr3_aa: CASSPGQGLLGYTF
v_call: TRBV7-9; clone_size: NA; cdr3_aa: CASSSETSGDQETQYF
v_call: TRBV7-8; clone_size: NA; cdr3_aa: CASTHRRVYTGELFF
v_call: TRBV9; clone_size: once; cdr3_aa: CASSNQGMDTGELFF
v_call: TRBV29-1; clone_size: NA; cdr3_aa: CSTRYSSDTQYF
v_call: TRBV15; clone_size: NA; cdr3_aa: CATSRDRGSNQPQHF